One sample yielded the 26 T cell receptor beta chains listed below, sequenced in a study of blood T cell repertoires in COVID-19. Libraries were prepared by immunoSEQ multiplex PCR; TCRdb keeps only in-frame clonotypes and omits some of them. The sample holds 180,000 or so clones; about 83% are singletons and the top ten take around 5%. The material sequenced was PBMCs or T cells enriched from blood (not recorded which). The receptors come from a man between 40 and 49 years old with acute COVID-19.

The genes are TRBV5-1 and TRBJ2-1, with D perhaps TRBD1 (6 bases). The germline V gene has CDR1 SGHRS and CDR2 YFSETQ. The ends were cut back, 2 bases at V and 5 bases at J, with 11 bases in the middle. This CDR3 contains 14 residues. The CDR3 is CASSLSRGHNEQFF. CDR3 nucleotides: TGCGCCAGCAGCTTAAGCAGGGGACACAATGAGCAGTTCTTC.

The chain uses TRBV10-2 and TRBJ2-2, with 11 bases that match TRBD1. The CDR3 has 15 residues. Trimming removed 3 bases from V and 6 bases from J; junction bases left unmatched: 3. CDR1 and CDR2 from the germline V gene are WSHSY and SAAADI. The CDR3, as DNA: TGCGCCAGCAGTGAAGGGACAGGGGGGGCCGGGGAGCTGTTTTTT. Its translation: CASSEGTGGAGELFF.

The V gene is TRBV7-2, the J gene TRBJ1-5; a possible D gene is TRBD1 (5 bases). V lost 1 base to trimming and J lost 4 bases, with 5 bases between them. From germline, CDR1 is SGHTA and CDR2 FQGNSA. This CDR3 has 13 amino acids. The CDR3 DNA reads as TGTGCCAGCAGCTTAGGACAGAATCAGCCCCAGCATTTT. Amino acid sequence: CASSLGQNQPQHF.

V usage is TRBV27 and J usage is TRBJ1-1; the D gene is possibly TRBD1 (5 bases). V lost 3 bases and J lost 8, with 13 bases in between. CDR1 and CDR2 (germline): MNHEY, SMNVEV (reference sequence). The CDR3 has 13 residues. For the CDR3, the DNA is TGTGCCAGCAGTTTCCCCGGGCGGGACGAAGCTTTCTTT. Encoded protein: CASSFPGRDEAFF.

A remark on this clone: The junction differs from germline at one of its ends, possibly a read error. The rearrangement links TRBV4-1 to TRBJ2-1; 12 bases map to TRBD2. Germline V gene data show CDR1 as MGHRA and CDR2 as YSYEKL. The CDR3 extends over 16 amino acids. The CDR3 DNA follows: TGCGCCAGCAGCCAAGATCGATCGACTAGCGGGAGTAGGGGGATCTTC. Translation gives CASSQDRSTSGSRGIF.

DNA of the CDR3: TGTGCCAGCAGCCTCTTAGGGGGCAGGAGCAATCAGCCCCAGCATTTT. Translation: CASSLLGGRSNQPQHF. This chain connects TRBV27 to TRBJ1-5, with 7 positions matching TRBD1. V shed 6 bases, J shed 1 base, and the junction held 9 bases outside the gene matches. The CDR3 consists of 16 residues. Per germline, CDR1 MNHEY and CDR2 SMNVEV (reference sequence).

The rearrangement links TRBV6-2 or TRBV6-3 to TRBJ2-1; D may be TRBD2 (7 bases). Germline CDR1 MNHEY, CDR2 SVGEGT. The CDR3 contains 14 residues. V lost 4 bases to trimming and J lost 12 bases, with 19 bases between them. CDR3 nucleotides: TGTGCCAGCAGTTTATGGGGGGGCCCCCGCGGGCAGTTCTTC. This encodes CASSLWGGPRGQFF.

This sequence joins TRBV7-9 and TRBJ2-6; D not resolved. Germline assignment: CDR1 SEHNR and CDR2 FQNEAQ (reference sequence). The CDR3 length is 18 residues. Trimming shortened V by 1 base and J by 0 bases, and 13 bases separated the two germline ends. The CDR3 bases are TGTGCCAGCAGCTTAGTCCCAGGCCGTAGCTCTGGGGCCAACGTCCTGACTTTC. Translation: CASSLVPGRSSGANVLTF.

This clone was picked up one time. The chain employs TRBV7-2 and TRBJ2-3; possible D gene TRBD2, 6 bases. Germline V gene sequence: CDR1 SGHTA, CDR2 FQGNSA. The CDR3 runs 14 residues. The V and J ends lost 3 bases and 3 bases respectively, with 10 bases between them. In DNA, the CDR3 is TGTGCCAGCAGCTTGGGGGGTACTACAGATACGCAGTATTTT. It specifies CASSLGGTTDTQYF. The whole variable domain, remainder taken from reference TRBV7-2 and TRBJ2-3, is GAGVSQSPSNKVTEKGKDVELRCDPISGHTALYWYRQSLGQGLEFLIYFQGNSAPDKSGLPSDRFSAERTGGSVSTLTIQRTQQEDSAVYLCASSLGGTTDTQYFGPGTRLTVL.

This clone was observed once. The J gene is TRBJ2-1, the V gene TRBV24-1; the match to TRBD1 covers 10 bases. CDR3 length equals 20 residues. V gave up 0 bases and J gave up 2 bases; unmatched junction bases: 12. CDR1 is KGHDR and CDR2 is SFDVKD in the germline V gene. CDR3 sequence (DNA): TGTGCCACCAGTGATTTGCCCGACAGGGGGCTAGAAAAGACCTACAATGAGCAGTTCTTC. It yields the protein CATSDLPDRGLEKTYNEQFF.

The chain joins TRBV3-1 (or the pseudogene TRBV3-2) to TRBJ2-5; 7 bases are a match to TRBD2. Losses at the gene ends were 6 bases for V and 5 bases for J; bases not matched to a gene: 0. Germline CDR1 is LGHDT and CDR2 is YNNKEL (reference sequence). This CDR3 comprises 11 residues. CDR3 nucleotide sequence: TGTGCCAGCAGTAGCGGGGAGACCCAGTACTTC. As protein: CASSSGETQYF.

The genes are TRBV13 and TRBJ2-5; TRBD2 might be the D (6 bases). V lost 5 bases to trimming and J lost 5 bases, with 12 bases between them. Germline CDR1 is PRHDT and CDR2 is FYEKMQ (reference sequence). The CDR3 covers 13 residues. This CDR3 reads CASSQPSDETQYF. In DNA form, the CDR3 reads TGTGCCAGCAGCCAACCTAGCGATGAGACCCAGTACTTC.

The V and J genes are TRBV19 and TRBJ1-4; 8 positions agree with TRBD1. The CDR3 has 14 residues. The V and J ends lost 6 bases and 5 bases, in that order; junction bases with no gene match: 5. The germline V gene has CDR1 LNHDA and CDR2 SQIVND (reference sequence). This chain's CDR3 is CASRTGDENEKLFF. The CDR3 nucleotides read TGTGCCAGTAGGACAGGGGATGAGAATGAAAAACTGTTTTTT.

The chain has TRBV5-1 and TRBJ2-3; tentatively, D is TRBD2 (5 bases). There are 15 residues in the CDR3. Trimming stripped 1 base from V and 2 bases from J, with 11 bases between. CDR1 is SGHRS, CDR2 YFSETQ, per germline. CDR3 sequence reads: CASSLRETITDTQYF. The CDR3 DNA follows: TGCGCCAGCAGCTTGCGGGAAACTATCACAGATACGCAGTATTTT.

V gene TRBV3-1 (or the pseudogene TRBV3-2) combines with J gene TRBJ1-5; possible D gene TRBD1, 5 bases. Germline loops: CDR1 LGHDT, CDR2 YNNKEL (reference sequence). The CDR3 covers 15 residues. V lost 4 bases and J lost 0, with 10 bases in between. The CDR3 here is CASSLTGDSNQPQHF. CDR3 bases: TGTGCCAGCAGCCTTACAGGTGATAGCAATCAGCCCCAGCATTTT.

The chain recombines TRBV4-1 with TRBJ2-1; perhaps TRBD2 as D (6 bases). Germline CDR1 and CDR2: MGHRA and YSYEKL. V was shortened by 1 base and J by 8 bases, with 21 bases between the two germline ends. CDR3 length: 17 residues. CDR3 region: CASSQVFTGEVPDEQFF. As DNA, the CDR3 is TGCGCCAGCAGCCAAGTCTTTACGGGAGAGGTGCCCGATGAGCAGTTCTTC.

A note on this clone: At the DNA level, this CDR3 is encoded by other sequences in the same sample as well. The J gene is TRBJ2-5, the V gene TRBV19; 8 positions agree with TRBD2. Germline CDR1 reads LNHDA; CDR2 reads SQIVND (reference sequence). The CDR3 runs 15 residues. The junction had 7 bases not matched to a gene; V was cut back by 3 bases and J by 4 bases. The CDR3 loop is CASSIGSGGGETQYF. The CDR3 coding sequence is TGTGCCAGTAGTATTGGGAGCGGGGGAGGAGAGACCCAGTACTTC. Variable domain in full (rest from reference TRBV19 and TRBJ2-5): DGGITQSPKYLFRKEGQNVTLSCEQNLNHDAMYWYRQDPGQGLRLIYYSQIVNDFQKGDIAEGYSVSREKKESFPLTVTSAQKNPTAFYLCASSIGSGGGETQYFGPGTRLLVL.

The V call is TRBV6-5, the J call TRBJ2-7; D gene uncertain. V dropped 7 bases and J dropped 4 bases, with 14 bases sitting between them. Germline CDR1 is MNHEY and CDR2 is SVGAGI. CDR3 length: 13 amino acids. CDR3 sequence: CASTLGPNYEQYF. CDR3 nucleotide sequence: TGTGCCAGCACTCTGGGCCCGAATTACGAGCAGTACTTC.

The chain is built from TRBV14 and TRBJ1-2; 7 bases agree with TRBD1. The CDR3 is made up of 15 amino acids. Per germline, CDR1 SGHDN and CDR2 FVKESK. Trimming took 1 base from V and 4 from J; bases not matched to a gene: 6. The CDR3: CASSQVTGDGYGYTF. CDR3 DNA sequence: TGTGCCAGCAGCCAAGTCACAGGGGACGGCTATGGCTACACCTTC. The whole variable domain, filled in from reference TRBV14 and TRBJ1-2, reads EAGVTQFPSHSVIEKGQTVTLRCDPISGHDNLYWYRRVMGKEIKFLLHFVKESKQDESGMPNNRFLAERTGGTYSTLKVQPAELEDSGVYFCASSQVTGDGYGYTFGSGTRLTVV.

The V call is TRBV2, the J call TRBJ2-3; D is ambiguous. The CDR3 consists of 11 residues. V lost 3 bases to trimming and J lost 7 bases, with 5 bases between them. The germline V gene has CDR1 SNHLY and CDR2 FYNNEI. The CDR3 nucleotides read TGTGCCAGCAGTGAGTCTTATACGCAGTATTTT. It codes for CASSESYTQYF.

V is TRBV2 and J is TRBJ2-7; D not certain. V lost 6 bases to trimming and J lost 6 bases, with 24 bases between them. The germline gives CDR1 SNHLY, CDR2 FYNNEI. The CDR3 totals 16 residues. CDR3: CASRSRNSYVSSEQYF. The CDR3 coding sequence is TGTGCCAGCAGGAGCCGCAACAGCTACGTCTCGAGCGAGCAGTACTTC.

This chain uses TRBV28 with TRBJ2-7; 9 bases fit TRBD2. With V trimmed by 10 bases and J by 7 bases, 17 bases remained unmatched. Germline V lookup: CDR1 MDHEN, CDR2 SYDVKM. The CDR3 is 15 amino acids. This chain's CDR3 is CATISSAGGASEQYF. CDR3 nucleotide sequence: TGTGCCACCATCTCCTCAGCGGGAGGTGCCTCGGAGCAGTACTTC. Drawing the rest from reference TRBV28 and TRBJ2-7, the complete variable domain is DVKVTQSSRYLVKRTGEKVFLECVQDMDHENMFWYRQDPGLGLRLIYFSYDVKMKEKGDIPEGYSVSREKKERFSLILESASTNQTSMYLCATISSAGGASEQYFGPGTRLTVT.

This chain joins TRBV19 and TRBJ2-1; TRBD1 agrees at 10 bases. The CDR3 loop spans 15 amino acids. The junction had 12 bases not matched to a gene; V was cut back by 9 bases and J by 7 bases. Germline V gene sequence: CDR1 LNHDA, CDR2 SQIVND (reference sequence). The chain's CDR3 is CASAPKTGGGNEQFF. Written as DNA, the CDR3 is TGTGCCAGCGCCCCCAAGACAGGGGGCGGGAATGAGCAGTTCTTC.

Written as DNA, the CDR3 is TGTGCCAGCAGTTTAGTGGGGGAACTAGCGGACTACTACGAGCAGTACTTC. Translation: CASSLVGELADYYEQYF. This chain links TRBV27 with TRBJ2-7; TRBD2 matches 8 bases. The CDR3 has 17 residues. Germline assignment: CDR1 MNHEY and CDR2 SMNVEV (reference sequence). V was clipped by 2 bases and J by 3 bases; unmatched bases: 12.

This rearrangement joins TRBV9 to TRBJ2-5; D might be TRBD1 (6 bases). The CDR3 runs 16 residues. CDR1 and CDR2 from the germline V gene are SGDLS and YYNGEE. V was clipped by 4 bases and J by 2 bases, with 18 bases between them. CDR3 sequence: CASSTRQVGEQETQYF. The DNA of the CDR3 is TGTGCCAGCAGCACCAGACAGGTCGGAGAACAAGAGACCCAGTACTTC. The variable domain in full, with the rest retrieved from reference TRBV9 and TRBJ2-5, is DSGVTQTPKHLITATGQRVTLRCSPRSGDLSVYWYQQSLDQGLQFLIQYYNGEERAKGNILERFSAQQFPDLHSELNLSSLELGDSALYFCASSTRQVGEQETQYFGPGTRLLVL.

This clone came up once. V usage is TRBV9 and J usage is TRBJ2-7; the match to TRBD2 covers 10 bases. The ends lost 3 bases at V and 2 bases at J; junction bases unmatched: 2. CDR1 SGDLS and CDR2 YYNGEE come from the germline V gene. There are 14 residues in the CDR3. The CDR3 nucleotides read TGTGCCAGCAGCGCCGGGACTAGCGCCTACGAGCAGTACTTC. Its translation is CASSAGTSAYEQYF.